The rows below give T cell receptor beta chains drawn from one sample of a study of cytomegalovirus exposure and HLA in healthy donors. Here immunoSEQ multiplex PCR was the method, and the copy in TCRdb shows in-frame clones only, minus some. Of roughly 140,000 clones in the sample, 75% to 80% are singletons; the top ten hold over 2.5%. Sequencing input: PBMCs. The source of these receptors is a man in his forties or fifties in good health and CMV-seropositive. The CDR3 runs from the conserved cysteine through the conserved F or W. The order of the fields is V gene, clone size, J gene, D gene, CDR3 DNA, CDR3 protein. A D gene is named only where the DNA matches it firmly. Size is omitted from some rows. Given values are once, few, many or a class for expanded clones.

>TRBV14|-|TRBJ2-1|-
TGTGCCAGCAGTTCCCAGACTAGCTCCTACAATGAGCAGTTCTTC
CASSSQTSSYNEQFF
>TRBV6-1|few|TRBJ2-3|-
TGTGCCAGCAGTGGTACACAGGTTGGGGCAGATACGCAGTATTTT
CASSGTQVGADTQYF
>TRBV2|-|TRBJ2-5|-
TGTGCCAGCAGTGAAGGTGGAGTCCAAGAGACCCAGTACTTC
CASSEGGVQETQYF
>TRBV5-1|once|TRBJ2-7|TRBD1
TGCGCCACCAAGACCGGGACAGGGGCCTACGAGCAGTACTTC
CATKTGTGAYEQYF
>TRBV19|-|TRBJ2-5|-
TGTGCCAGTAGTATCCAGGGAGAGACCCAGTACTTC
CASSIQGETQYF
>TRBV15|few|TRBJ1-2|TRBD1
TGTGCCACCAGCAGAGGCGGGACAGCACTTAACTATGGCTACACCTTC
CATSRGGTALNYGYTF
>TRBV5-1|once|TRBJ2-7|-
TGCGCCAGCAGCTTGGAATACGGTACCTACGAGCAGTACTTC
CASSLEYGTYEQYF
>TRBV6-5|-|TRBJ2-3|TRBD2
TGTGCCAGCAGCCCCTCGGGCGGGAGTAAAGATACGCAGTATTTT
CASSPSGGSKDTQYF
>TRBV5-4|once|TRBJ2-7|TRBD2
TGTGCCAGCAGCTCCGGGACTAGCGGGAGCCACGAGCAGTACTTC
CASSSGTSGSHEQYF
>TRBV7-3|-|TRBJ2-1|TRBD2
TGTGCCAGCGGGCGGGGGGGAACCTACAATGAGCAGTTCTTC
CASGRGGTYNEQFF
>TRBV7-7|-|TRBJ2-5|TRBD2
TGTGCCAGCAGCCCCGGACTAGCGGGAGGTCAAGAGACCCAGTACTTC
CASSPGLAGGQETQYF
>TRBV28|-|TRBJ1-5|TRBD1
TGTGCCAGCAGGGGGGACAGGGGGCCTTTGGATCAGCCCCAGCATTTT
CASRGDRGPLDQPQHF
>TRBV19|-|TRBJ2-1|TRBD2
TGTGCCAGTAGTATAGACCCTAGCGGGACTTACAATGAGCAGTTCTTC
CASSIDPSGTYNEQFF
>TRBV28|once|TRBJ2-7|TRBD2
TGTGCCAGCAGTATCGGGGGGGCGCTTGCCTACGAGCAGTACTTC
CASSIGGALAYEQYF
>TRBV28|-|TRBJ1-1|-
TGTGCCAGCAGTTTCCCGGGAAACACTGAAGCTTTCTTT
CASSFPGNTEAFF
>TRBV6-4|-|TRBJ2-7|TRBD1
TGTGCCAGCAGTGAACGCAGGGGGCTGTACGAGCAGTACTTC
CASSERRGLYEQYF
>TRBV7-3|once|TRBJ2-3|TRBD2
TGTGCCAGCAGCCCGGGACTAGCGGTCGGCGGGGATACGCAGTATTTT
CASSPGLAVGGDTQYF
>TRBV30|-|TRBJ2-1|TRBD2
TGTGCCTTGGACCCTGGGCTAGCGGCACACAATGAGCAGTTCTTC
CALDPGLAAHNEQFF
>TRBV30|-|TRBJ1-2|-
TGTGCCTGGAGTGTAGGAGGTGGTGGTGGCTACACCTTC
CAWSVGGGGGYTF
>TRBV19|-|TRBJ1-2|TRBD1
TGTGCCAGTAGTTTCATGGACAGGAGCAGCTATGGCTACACCTTC
CASSFMDRSSYGYTF
>TRBV29-1|-|TRBJ1-1|-
TGCAGCGTTGAAGGTACGGAGGGCACTGAAGCTTTCTTT
CSVEGTEGTEAFF
>TRBV9|-|TRBJ1-2|TRBD1
TGTGCCAGCAGCGCACAGGGGCACTATGGCTACACCTTC
CASSAQGHYGYTF
>TRBV27|once|TRBJ1-1|-
TGCGCCAGCATTCTCTCTTGGGGCACGGACACTGAAGCTTTCTTT
CASILSWGTDTEAFF
>TRBV7-2|few|TRBJ1-2|TRBD1
TGTGCCAGCAGCGTGACAGGGCCTGCTAACTATGGCTACACCTTC
CASSVTGPANYGYTF
>TRBV9|once|TRBJ2-2|-
TGTGCCAGCAGCGTGCGGGACGGTCTTCGGCCCGCGAACACCGGGGAGCTGTTTTTT
CASSVRDGLRPANTGELFF
>TRBV6-1|-|TRBJ2-7|TRBD1
TGTGCCAGCAGGTCGACAGGGATCCACGAGCAGTACTTC
CASRSTGIHEQYF
>TRBV6-5|-|TRBJ2-7|TRBD1
TGTGCCAGCCGGGGACAGGGGGCGAGGGACGAGCAGTACTTC
CASRGQGARDEQYF
>TRBV21-1|few|TRBJ2-4|-
TGTGCCAGCAGCAAACGTAGGAGTCTAGCCAAAAACATTCAGTACTTC
CASSKRRSLAKNIQYF
>TRBV27|-|TRBJ1-5|-
TGTGCCAGCAGTTTGGGGCCCAATAGCAATCAGCCCCAGCATTTT
CASSLGPNSNQPQHF
>TRBV2|-|TRBJ1-5|-
TGTGCCAGCAGAGAGACAGAAAATCAGCCCCAGCATTTT
CASRETENQPQHF
>TRBV6-5|-|TRBJ2-4|-
TGTGCCAGCAGTAAGGGGGACACCATAAACATTCAGTACTTC
CASSKGDTINIQYF
>TRBV19|-|TRBJ2-6|TRBD1
TGTGCCAGTAGTCCCGGGACAGGGAATTCTGGGGCCAACGTCCTGACTTTC
CASSPGTGNSGANVLTF
>TRBV9|few|TRBJ2-1|-
TGTGCCAGCAGCGTAGAAAGGTGGAGCTACAATGAGCAGTTCTTC
CASSVERWSYNEQFF
>TRBV5-1|-|TRBJ2-3|-
TGCGCCAGCAGCACCTACGCCCCCACAGATACGCAGTATTTT
CASSTYAPTDTQYF
>TRBV19|-|TRBJ2-1|TRBD2
TGTGCCAGTAGTATTCAGGGACCGGTGGGCGGGAGCTCCTACAATGAGCAGTTCTTC
CASSIQGPVGGSSYNEQFF